These 14 T cell receptor beta chains came from one sample sequenced in a study of T cell changes during pregnancy in multiple sclerosis. Clones were sequenced by immunoSEQ multiplex PCR, and TCRdb holds only the in-frame ones, with some missing. Of approximately 40,000 clones in the sample, 85% to 95% were seen once. The source material was CD4+ T cells from peripheral blood mononuclear cells, sampled before pregnancy. These receptors were collected from a female donor with multiple sclerosis, enrolled in a pregnancy study.

The rearrangement links TRBV5-1 to TRBJ2-5; maybe TRBD1 (5 bases). The germline CDR1 and CDR2 sequences are SGHRS and YFSETQ. This CDR3 is built from 14 residues. V was cut by 0 bases and J by 6 bases, with 12 bases left in between. CDR3 coding DNA: TGCGCCAGCAGCTTGGAGTCAGGGAAGAAGACCCAGTACTTC. This sequence encodes CASSLESGKKTQYF.

This clone occurred a few times. The CDR3 here is CASISGALNTEAFF. DNA for the CDR3: TGTGCCAGCATCAGCGGGGCCCTGAACACTGAAGCTTTCTTT. The chain couples TRBV28 to TRBJ1-1; D perhaps matches TRBD1 (5 bases). Germline values: CDR1 MDHEN, CDR2 SYDVKM. This CDR3 has 14 amino acids. The V and J ends lost 7 bases and 0 bases respectively, with 12 bases between them.

This clone was seen a single time. This chain uses TRBV2 with TRBJ2-1; 8 bases align to TRBD2. Trimming at V came to 6 bases and at J to 4 bases, leaving 11 bases not matched to a gene. The germline gives CDR1 SNHLY, CDR2 FYNNEI. CDR3 length: 16 residues. CDR3 DNA: TGTGCCAGCAGAGGGGTTAGCGGGAAGAGTTACAATGAGCAGTTCTTC. Translation: CASRGVSGKSYNEQFF.

Only a few counts were recorded for this clone. V usage is TRBV5-8 and J usage is TRBJ2-4; TRBD1 aligns across 9 bases. V lost 4 bases to trimming and J lost 16 bases; unmatched junction nucleotides: 9. The CDR3 loop spans 12 amino acids. The V gene's germline CDR1 is SGHTS and CDR2 YDEGEE. CDR3 amino acids: CASSMGQGIPYF. DNA of the CDR3: TGTGCCAGCAGCATGGGACAGGGTATCCCCTACTTC. Looking up the rest from reference TRBV5-8 and TRBJ2-4 gives the full variable domain: EAGVTQSPTHLIKTRGQQATLRCSPISGHTSVYWYQQALGLGLQFLLWYDEGEERNRGNFPPRFSGRQFPNYSSELNVNALELEDSALYLCASSMGQGIPYFGAGTRLSVL.

This clone has a single count. The V call is TRBV12-5, the J call TRBJ1-2, with D possibly being TRBD1 (5 bases). CDR1 is LGHNT, CDR2 FRNRAP, per germline. The length of the CDR3 is 16 residues. Trimming cost V 6 bases and J 2 bases, with 19 bases left between them. CDR3: CASGLDIGGGNYGYTF. The CDR3, as DNA: TGTGCTAGTGGCCTGGATATCGGGGGAGGGAACTATGGCTACACCTTC.

This clone was seen just once. This chain links TRBV18 with TRBJ2-7; D perhaps matches TRBD1 (6 bases). The length of the CDR3 is 17 residues. Germline V lookup: CDR1 KGHSH, CDR2 LQKENI. The V end lost 1 base, the J end lost 4 bases, and 20 bases lay between the germline ends. This CDR3 is CASSPLGQGNVGYEQYF. CDR3 DNA: TGTGCCAGCTCACCACTCGGCCAGGGGAACGTAGGGTACGAGCAGTACTTC.

This chain links TRBV2 with TRBJ1-2; 7 bases fit TRBD1. Germline CDR1 reads SNHLY; CDR2 reads FYNNEI. The CDR3 sequence is 13 residues long. J lost 3 bases, V lost 8 bases, and 6 bases had no gene match. Written as DNA, the CDR3 is TGTGCCAGCCCCAGACAGGGCTACTATGGCTACACCTTC. Translating gives CASPRQGYYGYTF.

The rearrangement links TRBV10-3 to TRBJ1-5; D gene unclear. Deletions cut 10 bases from V and 1 base from J, with 14 bases between. Germline V gives CDR1 ENHRY, CDR2 SYGVKD. The CDR3 loop spans 14 amino acids. In DNA form, the CDR3 reads TGTGCCACTACGTCTCAGGTGAGCAATCAGCCCCAGCATTTT. This sequence encodes CATTSQVSNQPQHF.

The chain is built from TRBV6-4 and TRBJ2-2, with a possible D match to TRBD1 (5 bases). Germline CDR1 MRHNA, CDR2 SNTAGT. The CDR3 is 14 amino acids. V was trimmed by 5 bases and J by 6 bases, leaving 13 bases between them. The DNA of the CDR3 is TGTGCCAGCAGTCCCTTTACAGGTTCCGGGGAGCTGTTTTTT. Translation gives CASSPFTGSGELFF.

CDR3 residues: CASSLDIQGSGNTIYF. In DNA form, the CDR3 reads TGCGCCAGCAGCCTGGACATTCAGGGGTCCGGAAACACCATATATTTT. The genes are TRBV5-1 and TRBJ1-3; maybe TRBD1 (6 bases). This CDR3 is 16 amino acids long. Germline CDR1 is SGHRS and CDR2 is YFSETQ. Deletions cut 4 bases from V and 4 bases from J, with 18 bases between.

This chain joins TRBV19 and TRBJ2-1; tentative D call: TRBD2 (6 bases). The CDR3 runs to 13 residues. Deletions cut 8 bases from V and 10 bases from J, with 18 bases between. Germline values: CDR1 LNHDA, CDR2 SQIVND (reference sequence). The CDR3 region is CASQQQLAGEQFF. CDR3 DNA sequence: TGTGCCAGTCAGCAGCAACTAGCAGGGGAGCAGTTCTTC.

The chain uses TRBV4-1 and TRBJ2-5; 9 bases agree with TRBD2. V gave up 0 bases and J gave up 5 bases; unmatched junction bases: 10. The CDR3 is made up of 17 amino acids. The germline V gene has CDR1 MGHRA and CDR2 YSYEKL. Written as DNA, the CDR3 is TGCGCCAGCAGCCAAGATGGGTCAGCGGGAGGTTGGGAGACCCAGTACTTC. It codes for CASSQDGSAGGWETQYF.

CDR3 protein: CASSEQRVPDTQYF. The CDR3 DNA sequence: TGTGCCAGCAGTGAGCAGCGGGTTCCAGATACGCAGTATTTT. This rearrangement joins TRBV2 to TRBJ2-3; D might be TRBD2 (6 bases). V gave up 3 bases and J gave up 4 bases, with 11 bases separating them. Germline assignment: CDR1 SNHLY and CDR2 FYNNEI. The CDR3 runs to 14 residues.

The J gene is TRBJ1-2, the V gene TRBV10-3; TRBD1 agrees at 7 bases. Germline loops: CDR1 ENHRY, CDR2 SYGVKD. With V trimmed by 10 bases and J by 6 bases, 11 bases remained unmatched. The CDR3 extends over 13 amino acids. The CDR3 loop reads CATAWTGADGYTF. CDR3 bases: TGTGCCACCGCATGGACAGGAGCGGATGGCTACACCTTC.